This T cell receptor beta chain was obtained from a study of a mutant IDH1 vaccine in newly diagnosed glioma. As for the study in general: Initiation of the vaccine course occurred 4-6 weeks after radiotherapy alone, or alongside temozolomide cycles. A roughly 62% male, about 40% female split and a mean age of about 43 years characterized treated patients. General study points: Most patients, 90% to 95%, showed vaccine-induced immune responses. Pseudoprogression seemed unrelated to changes in top peripheral T cell clonotypes.

Here immunoSEQ multiplex PCR was the method, and the copy in TCRdb shows in-frame clones only, minus some. The sample carries tens of thousands of clones, about three quarters recorded once. The CDR3 is made up of 14 amino acids. Per the germline V gene, CDR1 is MNHEY and CDR2 is SMNVEV (reference sequence). The ends were cut back, 5 bases at V and 3 bases at J, with 14 bases in the middle. On this clone itself: What it binds is unknown.

Indicated time point: week 23, last vaccination. Alongside topical imiquimod, each dose of vaccine comprised 300 ug of mutant IDH1 20-mer peptide. V is TRBV27 and J is TRBJ2-7; weak D call: TRBD1 (5 bases). The sequenced sample was PBMCs, obtained from a glioma patient whose treatment included an IDH1 peptide vaccine. The sequence was collected from a man aged 45 to 65 with glioma. CDR3 sequence: CASSARQGSYEQYF. The CDR3 DNA reads TGTGCCAGCAGTGCTCGCCAGGGTAGCTACGAGCAGTACTTC.